A selection of T cell receptor beta chains follows, all from one sample in a study of early T cells in non-severe SARS-CoV-2 infection. TCRdb reanalysed the 5' RACE reads using MiXCR and keeps one entry per CDR3 protein. Of over 75,000 distinct CDR3 sequences listed, 14% to 15% were seen once; the top ten hold around 5.4%. The sequenced sample consisted of whole blood. The receptors were sampled from an adult who was a healthcare worker with PCR-confirmed SARS-CoV-2 infection or an uninfected control (not recorded which). The CDR3 runs from the conserved cysteine through the conserved F or W. A D gene is named only where the DNA matches it firmly. A clone size is listed for some rows: how often the clone was seen (once, few, many), or a class if it is expanded.

clone_size | d_call | j_call | v_call | cdr3_nt | cdr3_aa
few | NA | TRBJ2-7 | TRBV12-3/TRBV12-4 | TGTGCCAGCAGTTTACAGGGGCTCCACGAGCAGTACTTC | CASSLQGLHEQYF
NA | NA | TRBJ1-4 | TRBV5-1 | TGCGCCAGCAGCTTGGCTGGCAGGGGTAAAGGTGAAAAACTGTTTTTT | CASSLAGRGKGEKLFF
few | NA | TRBJ2-1 | TRBV5-4 | TGTGCCAGCAGCTTGGGAGACATGGGCAATGAGCAGTTCTTC | CASSLGDMGNEQFF
many | NA | TRBJ1-2 | TRBV6-1 | TGTGCCAGCAGTGAAGGGACATTTCATGGCTACACCTTC | CASSEGTFHGYTF
many | NA | TRBJ2-3 | TRBV11-2 | TGTGCCAGCAGCTCAACCATAGGAGAGGTGGAATATAGCACAGATACGCAGTATTTT | CASSSTIGEVEYSTDTQYF
NA | NA | TRBJ2-1 | TRBV7-3 | TGTGCCAGCAGCTTAATGCGGGACTCCTACAATGAGCAGTTCTTC | CASSLMRDSYNEQFF
NA | NA | TRBJ2-5 | TRBV24-1 | TGTGCCACCAGTCAGGACGGGACCCAGTACTTC | CATSQDGTQYF
many | NA | TRBJ1-6 | TRBV7-9 | TGTGCCAGCAGCTTATCCCCAGTTAATTCACCCCTCCACTTT | CASSLSPVNSPLHF
many | NA | TRBJ1-1 | TRBV27 | TGTGCCAGCAGTACCCGACAGAACACTGAAGCTTTCTTT | CASSTRQNTEAFF
many | TRBD2 | TRBJ2-1 | TRBV12-5 | TGTGCTAGTGGTTTGGGGCTAGCGGGAGGTGAGCAGTTCTTC | CASGLGLAGGEQFF